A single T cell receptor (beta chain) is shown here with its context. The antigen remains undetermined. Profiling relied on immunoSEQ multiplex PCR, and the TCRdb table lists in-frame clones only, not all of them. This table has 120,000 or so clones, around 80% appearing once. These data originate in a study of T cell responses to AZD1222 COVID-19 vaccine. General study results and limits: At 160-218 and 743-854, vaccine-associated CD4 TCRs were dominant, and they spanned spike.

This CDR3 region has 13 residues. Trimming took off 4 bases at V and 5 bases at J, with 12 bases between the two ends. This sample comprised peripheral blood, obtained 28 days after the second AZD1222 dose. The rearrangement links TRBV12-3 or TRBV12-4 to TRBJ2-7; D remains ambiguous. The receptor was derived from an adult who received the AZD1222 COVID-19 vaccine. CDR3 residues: CASSSAGSHEQYF. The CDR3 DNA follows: TGTGCCAGCAGTTCGGCAGGATCCCACGAGCAGTACTTC.